The present entry profiles one T cell receptor (beta chain) with its context. The V gene lost 3 bases and the J gene lost 1 base, with 19 bases spanning the gap. The CDR3 sequence is 18 residues long. Germline V CDR1 and CDR2: SGDLS, YYNGEE. This record belongs to a study of blood T cell repertoires in COVID-19. Across the whole study: Material from acute and convalescent COVID-19 was sourced from the United States, Italy and Spain.

As originally analysed: Reference gene primers were amplified, and this amplification served to estimate nucleated cell counts. Assay used: immunoSEQ multiplex PCR; TCRdb lists only in-frame clones, some missing. That table supplies the V and J calls and clone size; D and trimming were determined from the DNA. Of about 82,000 clones listed, 85% were seen once; the top ten hold about 20%. The clonotype comes from a man aged 80 or over with active or convalescent COVID-19. V and J are TRBV9 and TRBJ2-2, with D perhaps matching TRBD2 (5 bases). Input material: peripheral blood. The CDR3 is CASSAPRQAALNTGELFF. Written as DNA, the CDR3 is TGTGCCAGCAGCGCTCCCCGCCAAGCGGCCCTGAACACCGGGGAGCTGTTTTTT.